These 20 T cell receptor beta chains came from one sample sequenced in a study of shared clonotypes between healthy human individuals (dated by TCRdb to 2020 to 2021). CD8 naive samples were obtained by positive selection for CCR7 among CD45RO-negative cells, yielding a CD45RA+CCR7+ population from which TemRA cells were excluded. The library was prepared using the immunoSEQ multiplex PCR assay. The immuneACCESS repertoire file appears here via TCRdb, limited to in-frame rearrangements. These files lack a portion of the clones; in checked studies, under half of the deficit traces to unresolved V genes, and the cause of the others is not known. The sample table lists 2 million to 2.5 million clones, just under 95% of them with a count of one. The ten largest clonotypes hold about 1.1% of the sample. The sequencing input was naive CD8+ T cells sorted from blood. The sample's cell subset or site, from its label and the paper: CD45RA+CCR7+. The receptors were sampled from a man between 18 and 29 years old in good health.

This CDR3 is CASSRGRGNQEQFF. In nucleotides, the CDR3 is TGCGCCAGCAGCCGGGGCCGGGGGAATCAGGAGCAGTTCTTC. The V gene is TRBV4-3, the J gene TRBJ2-1; weak D call: TRBD2 (6 bases). From germline, CDR1 is LGHNA and CDR2 YSLEER. The CDR3 runs 14 residues. Trimming left V 4 bases short and J 10 bases short, with 17 bases between.

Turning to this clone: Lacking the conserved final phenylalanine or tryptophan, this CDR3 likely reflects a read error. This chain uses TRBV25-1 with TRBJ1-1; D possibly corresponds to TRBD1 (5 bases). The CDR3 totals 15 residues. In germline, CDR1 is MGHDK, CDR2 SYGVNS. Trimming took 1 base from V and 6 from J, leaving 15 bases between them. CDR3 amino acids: CASSEWQGSGAEAFL. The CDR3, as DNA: TGTGCCAGCAGTGAATGGCAGGGAAGTGGCGCTGAAGCTTTCCTT.

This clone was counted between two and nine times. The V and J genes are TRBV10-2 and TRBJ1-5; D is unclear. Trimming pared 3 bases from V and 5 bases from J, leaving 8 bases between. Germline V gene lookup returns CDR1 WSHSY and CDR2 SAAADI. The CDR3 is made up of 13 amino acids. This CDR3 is CASSEVPDQPQHF. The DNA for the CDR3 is TGCGCCAGCAGTGAAGTTCCTGATCAGCCCCAGCATTTT.

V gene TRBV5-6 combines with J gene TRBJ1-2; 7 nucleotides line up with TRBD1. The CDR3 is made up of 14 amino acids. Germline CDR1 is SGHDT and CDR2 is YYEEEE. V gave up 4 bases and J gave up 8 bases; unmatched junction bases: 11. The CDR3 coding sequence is TGTGCCAGCAGCGCCGGACAGGCCTCAAGAGGCTACACCTTC. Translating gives CASSAGQASRGYTF.

CDR3 residues: CASSPQVFGLAGTDTQYF. The CDR3 nucleotides read TGCGCCAGCAGCCCGCAAGTCTTTGGACTAGCGGGCACAGATACGCAGTATTTT. The chain is built from TRBV4-3 and TRBJ2-3, with 10 nucleotides matching TRBD2. J was trimmed by 1 base and V by 4 bases; bases with no gene match: 11. The CDR3 contains 18 residues. CDR1 is LGHNA, CDR2 YSLEER, per germline.

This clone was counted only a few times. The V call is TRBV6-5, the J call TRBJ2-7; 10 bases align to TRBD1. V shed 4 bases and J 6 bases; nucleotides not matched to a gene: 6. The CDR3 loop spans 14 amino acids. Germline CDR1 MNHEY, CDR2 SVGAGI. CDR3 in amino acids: CASSWETGGLEQYF. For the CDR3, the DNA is TGTGCCAGCAGTTGGGAGACAGGGGGCCTCGAGCAGTACTTC.

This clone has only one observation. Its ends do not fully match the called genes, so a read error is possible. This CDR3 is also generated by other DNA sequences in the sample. This CDR3 reads CAISESAEAFF. The CDR3 DNA follows: TGTGCCATCAGTGAAAGCGCCGAAGCCTTCTTT. The chain has TRBV10-3 and TRBJ1-1; no definite D call. This CDR3 is 11 amino acids long. Germline CDR1 and CDR2: ENHRY and SYGVKD.

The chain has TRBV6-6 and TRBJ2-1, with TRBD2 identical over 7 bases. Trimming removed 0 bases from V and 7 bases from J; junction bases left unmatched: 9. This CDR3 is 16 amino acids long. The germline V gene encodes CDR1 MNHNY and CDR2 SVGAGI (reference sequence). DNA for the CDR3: TGTGCCAGCAGTTACTCAACAGTCGGGAGGCAGAATGAGCAGTTCTTC. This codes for CASSYSTVGRQNEQFF.

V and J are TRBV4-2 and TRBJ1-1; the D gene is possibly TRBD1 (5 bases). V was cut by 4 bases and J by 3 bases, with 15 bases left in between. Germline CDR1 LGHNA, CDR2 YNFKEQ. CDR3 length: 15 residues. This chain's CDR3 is CASSPWGGSDTEAFF. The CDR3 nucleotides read TGTGCCAGCAGCCCGTGGGGGGGATCAGACACTGAAGCTTTCTTT.

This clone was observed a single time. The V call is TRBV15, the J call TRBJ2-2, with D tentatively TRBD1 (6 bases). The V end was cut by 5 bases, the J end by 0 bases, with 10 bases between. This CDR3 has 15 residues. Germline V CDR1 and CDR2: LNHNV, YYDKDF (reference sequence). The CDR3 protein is CATSPRTANTGELFF. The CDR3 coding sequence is TGTGCCACCAGCCCCCGGACAGCGAACACCGGGGAGCTGTTTTTT. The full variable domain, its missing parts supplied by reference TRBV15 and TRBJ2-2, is DAMVIQNPRYQVTQFGKPVTLSCSQTLNHNVMYWYQQKSSQAPKLLFHYYDKDFNNEADTPDNFQSRRPNTSFCFLDIRSPGLGDTAMYLCATSPRTANTGELFFGEGSRLTVL.

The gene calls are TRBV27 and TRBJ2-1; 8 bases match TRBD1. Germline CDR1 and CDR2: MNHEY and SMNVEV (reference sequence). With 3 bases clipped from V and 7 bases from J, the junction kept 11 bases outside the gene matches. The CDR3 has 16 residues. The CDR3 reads CASSLGTTGDRNEQFF. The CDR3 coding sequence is TGTGCCAGCAGTTTGGGGACGACAGGGGATCGGAATGAGCAGTTCTTC.

The DNA for the CDR3 is TGTGCCAGCAGGGGACCGGGACTCCCTCAGACCGGGGAGCTGTTTTTT. Translating it yields CASRGPGLPQTGELFF. This sequence joins TRBV6-4 and TRBJ2-2; maybe TRBD2 (6 bases). Trimming shortened V by 6 bases and J by 5 bases, and 19 bases separated the two germline ends. This CDR3 comprises 16 residues. Germline V CDR1 and CDR2: MRHNA, SNTAGT.

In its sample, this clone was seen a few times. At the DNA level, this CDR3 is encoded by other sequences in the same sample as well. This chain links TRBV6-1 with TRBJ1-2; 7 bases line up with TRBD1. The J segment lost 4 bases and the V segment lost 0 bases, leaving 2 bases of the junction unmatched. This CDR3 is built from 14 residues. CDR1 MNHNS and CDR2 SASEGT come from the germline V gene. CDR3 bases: TGTGCCAGCAGTGAAGCACCAGGGGGCTATGGCTACACCTTC. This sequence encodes CASSEAPGGYGYTF.

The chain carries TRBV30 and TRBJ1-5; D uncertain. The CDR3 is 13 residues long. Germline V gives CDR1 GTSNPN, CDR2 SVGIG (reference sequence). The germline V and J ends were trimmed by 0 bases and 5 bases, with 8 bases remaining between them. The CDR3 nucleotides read TGTGCCTGGAGTGTACAGATCGATCAGCCCCAGCATTTT. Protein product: CAWSVQIDQPQHF. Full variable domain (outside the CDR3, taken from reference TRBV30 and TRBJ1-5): SQTIHQWPATLVQPVGSPLSLECTVEGTSNPNLYWYRQAAGRGLQLLFYSVGIGQISSEVPQNLSASRPQDRQFILSSKKLLLSDSGFYLCAWSVQIDQPQHFGDGTRLSIL.

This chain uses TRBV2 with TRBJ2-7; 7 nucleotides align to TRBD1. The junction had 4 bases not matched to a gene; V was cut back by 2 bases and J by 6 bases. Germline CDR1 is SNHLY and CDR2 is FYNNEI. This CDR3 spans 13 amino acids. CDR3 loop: CASSERDSLEQYF. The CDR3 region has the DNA TGTGCCAGCAGTGAACGGGACAGTCTCGAGCAGTACTTC. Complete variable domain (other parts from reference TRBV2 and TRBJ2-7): EPEVTQTPSHQVTQMGQEVILRCVPISNHLYFYWYRQILGQKVEFLVSFYNNEISEKSEIFDDQFSVERPDGSNFTLKIRSTKLEDSAMYFCASSERDSLEQYFGPGTRLTVT.

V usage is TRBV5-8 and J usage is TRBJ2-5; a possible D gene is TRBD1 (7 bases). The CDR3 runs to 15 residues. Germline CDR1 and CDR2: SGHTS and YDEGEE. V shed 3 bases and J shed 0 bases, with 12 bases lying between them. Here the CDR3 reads CASSWQGGDQETQYF. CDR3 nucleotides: TGTGCCAGCAGCTGGCAGGGGGGAGACCAAGAGACCCAGTACTTC. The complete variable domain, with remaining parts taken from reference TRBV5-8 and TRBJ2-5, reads EAGVTQSPTHLIKTRGQQATLRCSPISGHTSVYWYQQALGLGLQFLLWYDEGEERNRGNFPPRFSGRQFPNYSSELNVNALELEDSALYLCASSWQGGDQETQYFGPGTRLLVL.

The CDR3, as DNA: TGTGCCAGCAGCCATAGCGATTCAGGGGCCCCAGAGACCCAGTACTTC. Residues: CASSHSDSGAPETQYF. J is TRBJ2-5 and V is TRBV7-8; the D gene is possibly TRBD1 (6 bases). Trimming shortened V by 5 bases and J by 4 bases, and 20 bases separated the two germline ends. Germline V gene lookup returns CDR1 SGHVS and CDR2 FQNEAQ. The CDR3 consists of 16 residues.

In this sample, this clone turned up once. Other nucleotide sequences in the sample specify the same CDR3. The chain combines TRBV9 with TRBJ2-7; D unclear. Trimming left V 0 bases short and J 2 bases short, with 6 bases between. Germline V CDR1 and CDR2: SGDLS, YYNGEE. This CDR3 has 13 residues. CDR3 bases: TGTGCCAGCAGCGTAGGAGCCGCCTACGAGCAGTACTTC. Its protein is CASSVGAAYEQYF.

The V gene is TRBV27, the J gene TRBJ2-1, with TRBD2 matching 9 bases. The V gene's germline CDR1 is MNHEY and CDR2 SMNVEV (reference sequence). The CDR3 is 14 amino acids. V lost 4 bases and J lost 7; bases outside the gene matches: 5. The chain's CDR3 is CASSSPSGTNEQFF. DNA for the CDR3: TGTGCCAGCAGTTCTCCTAGCGGGACAAATGAGCAGTTCTTC.

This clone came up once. The CDR3 sequence: CASSSGAGRIVIYNEQFF. CDR3 nucleotide sequence: TGTGCCAGCAGTAGTGGGGCGGGGCGGATAGTGATCTACAATGAGCAGTTCTTC. The chain combines TRBV11-1 with TRBJ2-1; a possible D gene is TRBD2 (6 bases). V dropped 6 bases and J dropped 3 bases, with 24 bases sitting between them. Germline V gives CDR1 SGHAT, CDR2 FQDESV (reference sequence). The CDR3 contains 18 residues.